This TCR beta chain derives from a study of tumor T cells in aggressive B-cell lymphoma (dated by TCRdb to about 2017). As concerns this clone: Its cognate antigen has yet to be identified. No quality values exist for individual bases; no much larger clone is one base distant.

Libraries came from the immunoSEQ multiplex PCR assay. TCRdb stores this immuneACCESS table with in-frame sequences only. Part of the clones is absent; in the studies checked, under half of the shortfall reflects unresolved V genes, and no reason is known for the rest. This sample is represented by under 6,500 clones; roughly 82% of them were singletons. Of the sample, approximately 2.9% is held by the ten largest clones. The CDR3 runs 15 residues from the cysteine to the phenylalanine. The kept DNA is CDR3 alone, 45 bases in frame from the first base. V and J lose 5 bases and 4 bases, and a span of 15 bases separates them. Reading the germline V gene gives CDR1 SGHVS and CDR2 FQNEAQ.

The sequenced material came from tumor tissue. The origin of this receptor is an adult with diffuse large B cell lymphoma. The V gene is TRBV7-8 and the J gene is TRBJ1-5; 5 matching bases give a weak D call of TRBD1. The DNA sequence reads TGTGCCAGCAGCCCGACGGAGGGGCCTAATCAGCCCCAGCATTTT. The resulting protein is CASSPTEGPNQPQHF.